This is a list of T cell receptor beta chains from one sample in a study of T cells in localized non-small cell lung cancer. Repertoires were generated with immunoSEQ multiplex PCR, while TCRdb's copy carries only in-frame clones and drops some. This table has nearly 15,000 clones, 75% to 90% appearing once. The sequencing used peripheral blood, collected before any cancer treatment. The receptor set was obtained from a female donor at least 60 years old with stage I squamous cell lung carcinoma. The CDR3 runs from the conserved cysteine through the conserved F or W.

CASQGNQNTEAFF	TRBV7-2	TRBJ1-1
CASSLVRGGPNTQYF	TRBV7-9	TRBJ2-3
CASSGLGTGPSSYGYTF	TRBV6-1	TRBJ1-2
CAISERARNTEAFF	TRBV10-3	TRBJ1-1
CASSSGQGRDNEQFF	TRBV7-3	TRBJ2-1
CASRLSVGNTGELFF	TRBV19	TRBJ2-2
CASLRTGGANVLTF	TRBV19	TRBJ2-6
CASSQRDRGIHEQYF	TRBV14	TRBJ2-7
CASSSGTIGVTGELFF	TRBV2	TRBJ2-2
CASSPRGGAGALYNEQFF	TRBV7-8	TRBJ2-1
CASSQTGDETEAFF	TRBV4-3	TRBJ1-1
CAIRGGQGNSPLHF	TRBV10-3	TRBJ1-6
CASSQDWQLGIEQYF	TRBV4-2	TRBJ2-7
CASKPGPPEQPTRQYF	TRBV28	TRBJ2-7
CASSSRGGTEAFF	TRBV27	TRBJ1-1
CASSPTGANTEAFF	TRBV21-1	TRBJ1-1
CASTIIGGNTEAFF	TRBV5-4	TRBJ1-1
CASSSNRDRRYEQYF	TRBV6-5	TRBJ2-7
CSVSDRGTEAFF	TRBV29-1	TRBJ1-1
CASSHPQDRNTEAFF	TRBV7-9	TRBJ1-1
CASSSDRSEAFF	TRBV5-6	TRBJ1-1
CASTTVGDSGEAFF	TRBV6-1	TRBJ1-1
CASSIDRRGTQYF	TRBV5-1	TRBJ2-3
CASSLGLAGADTQYF	TRBV11-2	TRBJ2-3
CASSFYLNTEAFF	TRBV7-2	TRBJ1-1
CASSQEAGGNSPLHF	TRBV6-1	TRBJ1-6
CAWSSQGSYGYTF	TRBV30	TRBJ1-2